This T cell receptor (beta chain) was identified during a study of OX40 agonist ivuxolimab in advanced cancers. Study background: Patients were dosed with the agonistic anti-OX40 (CD134) antibody ivuxolimab.

Overall study findings and caveats: In CD8+ T cells, expanded clones were on average more numerous than in CD4+. Doses of 0.1 to 3.0 mg/kg were accompanied by clonal expansion of CD4+ and CD8+ blood T cells by week 6.

As concerns this clone: Its antigen remains unknown.

Researchers took blood at baseline, on cycle 4 day 1, and on cycle 7 day 1. Here immunoSEQ multiplex PCR was the method, and the copy in TCRdb shows in-frame clones only, minus some. The sample shows 55,000 to 70,000 clones, about 88% of them seen only once. The sample consisted of CD4+ or CD8+ T cells sorted from blood, taken in a trial of the OX40 agonist ivuxolimab. The receptor was isolated from an adult with an advanced solid tumor such as melanoma, head and neck, liver or kidney cancer.

The CDR3 reads CASSLEDIRTDTQYF. For the CDR3, the DNA is TGTGCCAGCAGCTTGGAGGACATTCGCACAGATACGCAGTATTTT. The chain recombines TRBV5-5 with TRBJ2-3; tentative D call: TRBD1 (5 bases). Trimming removed 0 bases at V and 1 base at J, with 9 bases between. Germline lookup yields CDR1 SGHKS and CDR2 YYEKEE (reference sequence). The CDR3 consists of 15 residues.